These T cell receptor beta chains were read from a single sample in a study of cytomegalovirus exposure and HLA in healthy donors. This table comes from immunoSEQ multiplex PCR, and its TCRdb copy is limited to in-frame clones, with some not included. The repertoire consists of roughly 98,000 clones, with over 75% occurring once and the leading ten covering around 3.6%. Sequences were obtained from PBMCs. These receptors came from a man aged 35 to 55 in good health and CMV-seronegative. CDR3s include the opening cysteine and the closing phenylalanine or tryptophan. The D gene is left open where the match is weak. Rows give clone size only sometimes, using once, few, many, or a class for an expanded clone.

J | V | size | D | DNA | CDR3
TRBJ1-4 | TRBV4-1 | once | TRBD1 | TGCGCCAGCAGCCAAGGATTCACCCAGGGGGCGGGAGAAAAACTGTTTTTT | CASSQGFTQGAGEKLFF
TRBJ1-2 | TRBV10-3 | - | TRBD1 | TGTGCCATCAGTGAGTCGACGAGACAGGGACTTGGCTACACCTTC | CAISESTRQGLGYTF
TRBJ2-1 | TRBV5-1 | - | TRBD2 | TGCGCCAGCAGCTTGCCCCTTGGGGGAGGGAACAATGAGCAGTTCTTC | CASSLPLGGGNNEQFF
TRBJ2-7 | TRBV10-3 | few | TRBD1 | TGTGCCGCAGGGGACAGGACTACCACTTCCGAGCAGTACTTC | CAAGDRTTTSEQYF
TRBJ1-5 | TRBV18 | - | TRBD1 | TGTGCCAGCTCACCCGGGACAGGGAACCAGCATTTT | CASSPGTGNQHF
TRBJ2-1 | TRBV6-6 | - | TRBD2 | TGTGCCACGGGACTAGCGTCTTACAATGAGCAGTTCTTC | CATGLASYNEQFF
TRBJ2-7 | TRBV30 | - | TRBD1 | TGTGCCGGGACAGGGGGATCACCCTCAGCCTACGAGCAGTACTTC | CAGTGGSPSAYEQYF
TRBJ1-1 | TRBV5-4 | few | - | TGTGCCAGCAGCGCCCCCACCCAGGGATCTGAAGCTTTCTTT | CASSAPTQGSEAFF
TRBJ2-7 | TRBV25-1 | - | TRBD2 | TGTGCCAGAAACCCGCCCCGCGGGGGGGCCTACGAGCAGTACTTC | CARNPPRGGAYEQYF
TRBJ2-1 | TRBV27 | - | - | TGTGCCAGCAGCCGCTCCGGAACTAGCTCTTACAATGAGCAGTTCTTC | CASSRSGTSSYNEQFF
TRBJ2-1 | TRBV28 | - | TRBD2 | TGTGCCAGCAGTTTATTAGGCGGGGGGGCCGGGGGAGATGAGCAGTTCTTC | CASSLLGGGAGGDEQFF
TRBJ2-7 | TRBV7-8 | - | TRBD1 | TGTGCCAGCAGCCCGGGACAGGGGTTCGGCGAGCAGTACTTC | CASSPGQGFGEQYF
TRBJ1-6 | TRBV6-1 | - | - | TGTGCCAGCAGTGAGAAGCCCGGGAATTCACCCCTCCACTTT | CASSEKPGNSPLHF
TRBJ2-7 | TRBV6-5 | - | - | TGTGCCAGCAGTTCGGAACCGGGACTCCTCTCCTACGAGCAGTACTTC | CASSSEPGLLSYEQYF
TRBJ1-4 | TRBV30 | - | - | TGTGCCTGGAGTACATATCCTTCTAATGAAAAACTGTTTTTT | CAWSTYPSNEKLFF
TRBJ1-1 | TRBV29-1 | - | - | TGCAGCGGCGTGGAGACTGAAGCTTTCTTT | CSGVETEAFF
TRBJ2-5 | TRBV19 | - | - | TGTGCCAGTAGTGAGGTAGCTTCTGGTGGAGAGACCCAGTACTTC | CASSEVASGGETQYF
TRBJ2-5 | TRBV7-9 | - | - | TGTGCCAGCAGCTCCGGGACTGGATTTTTAGGGACCCAGTACTTC | CASSSGTGFLGTQYF
TRBJ2-7 | TRBV11-3 | many | TRBD1 | TGTGCCAGCAGCCCCCGGCGGGACAGGGGGCGCTGGGAGCAGTACTTC | CASSPRRDRGRWEQYF
TRBJ2-2 | TRBV6-6 | - | TRBD2 | TGTGCCAGCAGTTTCCACGGGGAGGGAGGGACCGGGGAGCTGTTTTTT | CASSFHGEGGTGELFF
TRBJ2-5 | TRBV5-6 | - | TRBD1 | TGTGCCAGCAGCTTGGGCAGGGGGCCAGAGACCCAGTACTTC | CASSLGRGPETQYF
TRBJ1-2 | TRBV7-9 | few | - | TGTGCCAGCAGCCCCCACGGGGGATTAGGGGGCTACACCTTC | CASSPHGGLGGYTF
TRBJ1-1 | TRBV6-5 | - | - | TGTGCCAGCAGTTACGGGCAGGGAAGTACTGAAGCTTTCTTT | CASSYGQGSTEAFF
TRBJ1-1 | TRBV15 | - | - | TGTGCCACCAGCACTCTCGAACGACAGGTCGACACTGAAGCTTTCTTT | CATSTLERQVDTEAFF
TRBJ2-5 | TRBV2 | - | - | TGTGCCAGCAGTCGACTAGGGTTGGAGACCCAGTACTTC | CASSRLGLETQYF
TRBJ1-2 | TRBV10-3 | - | - | TGTGCCATCAGTGAGTTGACAGCGAGCTATGGCTACACCTTC | CAISELTASYGYTF
TRBJ1-2 | TRBV5-6 | - | TRBD1 | TGTGCCAGCAGCTCACAGATGGTGGGCCAGGGGGACTATGGCTACACCTTC | CASSSQMVGQGDYGYTF
TRBJ1-5 | TRBV6-1 | - | - | TGTGCCAGCAGTGTAATCTCTTCTTATAGCAATCAGCCCCAGCATTTT | CASSVISSYSNQPQHF
TRBJ2-7 | TRBV2 | once | - | TGTGCCAGCTGCCGAGGGGGTAACTACGAGCAGTACTTC | CASCRGGNYEQYF
TRBJ1-5 | TRBV19 | few | - | TGTGCCAGTAGGCGTTTGACAGGAGGTTATCAGCCCCAGCATTTT | CASRRLTGGYQPQHF
TRBJ2-3 | TRBV15 | - | TRBD1 | TGTGCCACCAGCAGCGACAGGGGATATACAGATACGCAGTATTTT | CATSSDRGYTDTQYF
TRBJ2-7 | TRBV5-5 | few | - | TGTGCCAGCAGCTTGGTAGCTGTAACCAACTACGAGCAGTACTTC | CASSLVAVTNYEQYF
TRBJ2-3 | TRBV5-1 | - | - | TGCGCCAGCAGCTTGGGACAGATCACAGATACGCAGTATTTT | CASSLGQITDTQYF
TRBJ1-4 | TRBV9 | - | TRBD1 | TGTGCCAGCAGCGAAGGGACAGTAAGGCCTAATGAAAAACTGTTTTTT | CASSEGTVRPNEKLFF
TRBJ2-7 | TRBV4-2 | few | TRBD2 | TGTGCCAGCAGCCCGCAGCGGGGGGGATTTGAGCAGTACTTC | CASSPQRGGFEQYF
TRBJ2-1 | TRBV28 | - | TRBD1 | TGTGCCAGCAGAACAGGGACAGGGTACAATGAGCAGTTCTTC | CASRTGTGYNEQFF
TRBJ1-1 | TRBV10-2 | - | - | TGCGCCAGCAACGTGGGGGGGACCACTGAAGCTTTCTTT | CASNVGGTTEAFF
TRBJ2-3 | TRBV10-3 | once | - | TGTGCCATCAGGGGGCCCAGGGGGGCTAGCACAGATACGCAGTATTTT | CAIRGPRGASTDTQYF
TRBJ1-3 | TRBV7-9 | - | TRBD1 | TGTGCCAGCAGCTTATTCGACAGGGAATCCTCTGGAAACACCATATATTTT | CASSLFDRESSGNTIYF
TRBJ2-1 | TRBV11-3 | - | - | TGTGCCAGCAGCTTAGGTAGGCAGGGAAGGAACAATGAGCAGTTCTTC | CASSLGRQGRNNEQFF
TRBJ1-5 | TRBV2 | - | TRBD1 | TGTGCCAGCAGTCCAACAGGCGGGACAGGGGTCAATAGGGTGTGGCCCCAGCATTTT | CASSPTGGTGVNRVWPQHF
TRBJ2-1 | TRBV30 | - | - | TGTGCCGGTCACCCCGGCGGCTGGAACTACAATGAGCAGTTCTTC | CAGHPGGWNYNEQFF
TRBJ2-1 | TRBV30 | - | - | TGTGCCTGGAGTACTGGATCCGTCGGGAAGCAGTTCTTC | CAWSTGSVGKQFF
TRBJ2-1 | TRBV7-9 | - | - | TGTGCCAGCAGCCGGTCCGGAAGGGGGAACTACAATGAGCAGTTCTTC | CASSRSGRGNYNEQFF
TRBJ2-3 | TRBV28 | few | TRBD2 | TGTGCCAGCACTACTAGCGGGAGTTTAGATACGCAGTATTTT | CASTTSGSLDTQYF
TRBJ2-7 | TRBV18 | - | TRBD1 | TGTGCCAGCTCACCAGGGACAGCAGACTACGAGCAGTACTTC | CASSPGTADYEQYF
TRBJ2-4 | TRBV27 | - | TRBD1 | TGTGCCAGCAGTTCCACAGGGGGAGTCAAAAACATTCAGTACTTC | CASSSTGGVKNIQYF
TRBJ2-1 | TRBV6-4 | few | TRBD2 | TGTGCCAGCAGTCTCCTAGCGGGAGAGCACAATGAGCAGTTCTTC | CASSLLAGEHNEQFF
TRBJ1-1 | TRBV14 | - | - | TGTGCCAGCAGCCAGATAACACGGGGGAACACTGAAGCTTTCTTT | CASSQITRGNTEAFF
TRBJ1-2 | TRBV7-9 | - | - | TGTGCCAGCAGTCTTATACAGGGCGAAGGCTACACCTTC | CASSLIQGEGYTF
TRBJ2-2 | TRBV28 | - | - | TGTGCCAGCAGTTTAGTGGGGGGTAGCACCGGGGAGCTGTTTTTT | CASSLVGGSTGELFF
TRBJ2-3 | TRBV18 | - | TRBD1 | TGTGCCAGCTCACCTCTCCGGGACAGGGGCACAGATACGCAGTATTTT | CASSPLRDRGTDTQYF
TRBJ2-1 | TRBV28 | - | TRBD2 | TGTGCCAGCAGTTTATCCGTCCGGGGGGGACCACTCAATGAGCAGTTCTTC | CASSLSVRGGPLNEQFF
TRBJ2-1 | TRBV11-2 | - | TRBD2 | TGTGCCAGCAGTGTTTCGGACGGGGGGGCAATTGAGCAGTTCTTC | CASSVSDGGAIEQFF
TRBJ1-5 | TRBV27 | once | TRBD1 | TGTGCCAGCAGTTCCGGACAGGGGTTGGGGCCCCAGCATTTT | CASSSGQGLGPQHF
TRBJ2-1 | TRBV6-1 | - | TRBD2 | TGTGCCAGCAGCGTTAGCGGGGGGTACTACAATGAGCAGTTCTTC | CASSVSGGYYNEQFF